The T cell receptor beta chain under discussion was sequenced for a study of T cell changes during pregnancy in multiple sclerosis (dated by TCRdb to about 2019). A note on the overall study: The study looked at changes in the T cell repertoire across pregnancy in women with multiple sclerosis.

With respect to this clone: The specificity of this receptor is unknown. Within one base of it there is no much larger clone, and no base qualities were kept.

From cysteine to phenylalanine, the CDR3 is 12 amino acids long. Only the CDR3 region is kept as DNA, spanning 36 bases read in frame from base 1. V is cut by 2 bases and J by 7 bases, and the space between the germline ends is 6 bases. CDR1 and CDR2 are drawn from the germline V gene: MNHEY, SVGAGI. The library was obtained by the immunoSEQ multiplex PCR assay. This is the immuneACCESS table as TCRdb keeps it, with only in-frame sequences that have V and J called. A part of the clones is gone; compared with another copy, unresolved V genes explain less than half, and the rest is unexplained. The sample contains 40,000 or so clones, approximately 93% of them found a single time. About 8.9% of the sample rests with the top ten.

The input for sequencing was CD8+ T cells from peripheral blood mononuclear cells, taken in the third trimester of pregnancy. Rearrangement joined TRBV6-5 to TRBJ1-5, with the identity of the D gene unclear. The source of this sequence is a female donor with multiple sclerosis, enrolled in a pregnancy study. The CDR3 region has the sequence CASSYERQPQHF. The nucleotides read TGTGCCAGCAGTTACGAGAGGCAGCCCCAGCATTTT.